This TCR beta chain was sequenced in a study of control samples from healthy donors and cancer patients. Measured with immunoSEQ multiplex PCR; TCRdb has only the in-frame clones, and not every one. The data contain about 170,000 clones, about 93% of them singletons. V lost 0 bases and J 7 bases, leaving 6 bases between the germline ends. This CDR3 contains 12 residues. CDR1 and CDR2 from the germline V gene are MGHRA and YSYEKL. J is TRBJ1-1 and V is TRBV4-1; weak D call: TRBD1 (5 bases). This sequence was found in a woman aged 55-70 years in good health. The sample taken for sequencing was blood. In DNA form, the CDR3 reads TGCGCCAGCAGCCAAGACAGGGTTGAAGCTTTCTTT. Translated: CASSQDRVEAFF.